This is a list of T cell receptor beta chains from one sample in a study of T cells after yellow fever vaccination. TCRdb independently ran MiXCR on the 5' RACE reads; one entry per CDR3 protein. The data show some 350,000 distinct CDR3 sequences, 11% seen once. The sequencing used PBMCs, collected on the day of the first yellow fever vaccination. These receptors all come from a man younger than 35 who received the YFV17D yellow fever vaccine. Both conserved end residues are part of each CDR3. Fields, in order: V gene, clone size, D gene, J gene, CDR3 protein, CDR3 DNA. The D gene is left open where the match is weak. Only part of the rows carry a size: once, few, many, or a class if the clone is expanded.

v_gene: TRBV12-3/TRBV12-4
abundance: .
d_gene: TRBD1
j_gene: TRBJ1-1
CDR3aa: CASGYPGTENTEAFF
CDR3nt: TGTGCCAGCGGCTACCCCGGGACAGAGAACACTGAAGCTTTCTTT

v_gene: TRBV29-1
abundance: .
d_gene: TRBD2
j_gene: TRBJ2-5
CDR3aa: CSARTSRSQETQYF
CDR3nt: TGCAGCGCCCGGACTAGCCGATCCCAAGAGACCCAGTACTTC

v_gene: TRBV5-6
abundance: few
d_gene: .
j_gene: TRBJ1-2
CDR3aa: CASSFLTGAYSYGYTF
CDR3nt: TGTGCCAGCAGCTTCCTCACAGGTGCCTATTCCTATGGCTACACCTTC

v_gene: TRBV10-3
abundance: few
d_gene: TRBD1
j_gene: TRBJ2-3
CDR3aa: CAISGDPTGARDTQYF
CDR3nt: TGTGCCATCAGTGGGGACCCGACAGGGGCGCGAGATACGCAGTATTTT

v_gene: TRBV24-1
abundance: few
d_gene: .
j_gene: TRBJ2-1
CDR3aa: CATFRGSSYNEQFF
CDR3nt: TGTGCCACCTTTCGGGGGAGCTCCTACAATGAGCAGTTCTTC

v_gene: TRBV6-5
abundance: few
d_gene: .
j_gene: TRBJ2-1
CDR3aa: CASSWTLGGDEQFF
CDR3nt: TGTGCCAGCAGTTGGACTTTAGGAGGCGATGAGCAGTTCTTC

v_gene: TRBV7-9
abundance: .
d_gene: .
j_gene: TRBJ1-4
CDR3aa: CASSFSGGASEKLFF
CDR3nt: TGTGCCAGCAGCTTTAGTGGGGGCGCGAGTGAAAAACTGTTTTTT

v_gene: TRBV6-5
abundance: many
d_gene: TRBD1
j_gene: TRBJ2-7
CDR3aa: CASTGTGYFHEQYF
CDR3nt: TGTGCCAGCACCGGGACAGGGTATTTCCACGAGCAGTACTTC

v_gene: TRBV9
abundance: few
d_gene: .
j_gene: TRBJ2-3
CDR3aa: CASSVASLSSTDTQYF
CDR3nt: TGTGCCAGCAGCGTAGCTTCGTTATCTAGCACAGATACGCAGTATTTT

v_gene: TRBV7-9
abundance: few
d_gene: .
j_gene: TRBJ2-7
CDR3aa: CASSLDGASYEQYF
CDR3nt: TGTGCCAGCAGCTTAGACGGAGCGTCCTACGAGCAGTACTTC

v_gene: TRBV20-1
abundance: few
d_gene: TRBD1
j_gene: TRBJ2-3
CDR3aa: CSANRQGSTDTQYF
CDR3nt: TGCAGTGCAAACCGACAGGGAAGCACAGATACGCAGTATTTT

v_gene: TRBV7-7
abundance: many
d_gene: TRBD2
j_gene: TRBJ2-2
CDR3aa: CASSSRLATNTGELFF
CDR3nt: TGTGCCAGCAGCTCTCGACTAGCGACGAACACCGGGGAGCTGTTTTTT

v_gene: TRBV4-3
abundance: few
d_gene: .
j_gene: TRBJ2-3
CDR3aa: CASSRVGTDTQYF
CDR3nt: TGCGCCAGCAGCCGGGTCGGCACAGATACGCAGTATTTT

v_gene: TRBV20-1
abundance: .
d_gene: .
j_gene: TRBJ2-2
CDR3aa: CSASSGDPGELFF
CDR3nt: TGCAGTGCTAGCTCGGGGGACCCCGGGGAGCTGTTTTTT

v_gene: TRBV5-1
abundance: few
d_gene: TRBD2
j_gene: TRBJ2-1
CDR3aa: CASSREGTRNEQFF
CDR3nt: TGCGCCAGCAGCCGGGAGGGGACGCGGAATGAGCAGTTCTTC

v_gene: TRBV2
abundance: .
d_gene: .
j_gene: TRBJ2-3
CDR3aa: CASSDRTSTDTQYF
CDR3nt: TGTGCCAGCAGTGATCGGACTAGCACAGATACGCAGTATTTT

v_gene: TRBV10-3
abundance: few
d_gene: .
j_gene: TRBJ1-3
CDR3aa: CAPVRGSGGNTIYF
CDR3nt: TGTGCCCCCGTCAGAGGCTCCGGGGGAAACACCATATATTTT

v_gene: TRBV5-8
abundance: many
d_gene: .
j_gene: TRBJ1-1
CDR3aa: CASRSTVNTEAFF
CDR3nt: TGTGCCAGCAGATCCACTGTGAACACTGAAGCTTTCTTT

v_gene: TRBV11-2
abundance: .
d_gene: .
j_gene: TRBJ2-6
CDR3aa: CASSPLLDLPSGANVLTF
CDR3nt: TGTGCCAGCAGCCCCTTACTTGACTTACCATCTGGGGCCAACGTCCTGACTTTC

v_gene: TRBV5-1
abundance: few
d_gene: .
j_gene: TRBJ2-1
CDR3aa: CASSLVIPSYNEQFF
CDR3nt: TGCGCCAGCAGCTTGGTTATCCCCTCCTACAATGAGCAGTTCTTC

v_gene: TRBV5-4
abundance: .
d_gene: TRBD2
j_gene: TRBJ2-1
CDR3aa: CASSRNLAGGTNEQFF
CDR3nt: TGTGCCAGCAGCCGCAATCTAGCGGGGGGCACCAATGAGCAGTTCTTC

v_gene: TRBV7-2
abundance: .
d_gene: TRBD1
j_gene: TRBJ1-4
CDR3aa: CASTRDRGGWNEKLFF
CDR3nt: TGTGCCAGCACCAGGGACAGGGGAGGTTGGAATGAAAAACTGTTTTTT

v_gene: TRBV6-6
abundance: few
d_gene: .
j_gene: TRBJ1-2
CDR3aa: CASSFRTDDFYTF
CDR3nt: TGTGCCAGCAGTTTTCGCACGGATGATTTCTACACCTTC

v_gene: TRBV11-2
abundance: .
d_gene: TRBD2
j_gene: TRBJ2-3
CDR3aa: CASSTGGWGPTDTQYF
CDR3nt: TGTGCCAGCAGCACGGGGGGGTGGGGGCCAACAGATACGCAGTATTTT

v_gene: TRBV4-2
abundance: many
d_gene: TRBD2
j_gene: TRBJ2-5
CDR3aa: CASSQVSGGASETQYF
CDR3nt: TGTGCCAGCAGCCAAGTGAGCGGGGGGGCGTCAGAGACCCAGTACTTC

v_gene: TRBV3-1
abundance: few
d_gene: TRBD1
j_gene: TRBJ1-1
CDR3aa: CASSRHAGGNTEAFF
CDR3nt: TGTGCCAGCAGCCGCCACGCAGGGGGAAACACTGAAGCTTTCTTT

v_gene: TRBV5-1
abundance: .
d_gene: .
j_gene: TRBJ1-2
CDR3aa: CASSLEEVSSYGYTF
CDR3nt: TGCGCCAGCAGCTTGGAGGAGGTTTCGAGCTATGGCTACACCTTC

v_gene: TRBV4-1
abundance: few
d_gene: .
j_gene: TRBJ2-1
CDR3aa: CASSQGRVDEQFF
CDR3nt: TGCGCCAGCAGCCAGGGACGGGTGGATGAGCAGTTCTTC

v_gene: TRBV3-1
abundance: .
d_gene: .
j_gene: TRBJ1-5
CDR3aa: CASSQGQFGGNQPQHF
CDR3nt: TGTGCCAGCAGCCAAGGGCAGTTCGGAGGCAATCAGCCCCAGCATTTT

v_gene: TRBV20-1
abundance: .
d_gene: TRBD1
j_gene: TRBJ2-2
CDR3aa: CSARPLRPGGNTGELFF
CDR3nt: TGCAGTGCTAGACCCTTGCGGCCAGGGGGGAACACCGGGGAGCTGTTTTTT